This T cell receptor beta chain was sequenced for a study of CD8 T cells in Susac syndrome (dated by TCRdb to between 2017 and 2020). With regard to the full study: The study used repertoire sequencing to test whether antigen drove CD8+ T cell activation and differentiation in Susac syndrome. The study compared CD8+ T cell repertoire clonality among 12 healthy donors, roughly 14 Susac syndrome patients and around 16 multiple sclerosis patients. The paper's findings and limits, for the study overall: The study acknowledged that relatively few individuals were included in the TCR sequencing and HLA analysis.

RNA was extracted with the RNeasy kit and 0.5 to 1 ug was reverse transcribed using random hexamers. The immunoSEQ multiplex PCR assay, covering 54 Vbeta and 13 Jbeta segments, was used to amplify TCR beta CDR3 regions. To correct PCR amplification bias, a synthetic template baseline was used for both primer optimization and computational correction. Processing in the source paper ran as follows. Reads were annotated to V, D and J genes according to IMGT and were analyzed with immunoSEQ Analyzer, with only productive sequences retained. To calculate clonality, Shannon entropy was normalized by log2 of the number of productive unique sequences and then subtracted from one. Public and private clones were assessed among the 100 most prevalent clones of each patient and control. A clone was defined as Susac-specific if it was absent from the healthy and MS cohorts, from roughly 990 published viral clones and from other ImmuneACCESS disease sequences. The public reads were run again by TCRdb, first through fastp at Q25 and then through MiXCR, and only productive beta chains were kept. Every distinct CDR3 protein forms one entry, paired with its most common genes and DNA. The V and J calls and clone size are TCRdb's, not the authors'. For this sample the table gives 150,000 to 190,000 distinct CDR3 sequences, of which around 95% were detected only once. The ten largest clones take up just over 0.2% of the sample.

Details on this clonotype: The antigen it recognizes is unknown. No per-base quality is available; no much larger clone lies one base away.

The CDR3 sequence holds 13 residues, the cysteine and phenylalanine included. The CDR3 DNA has 39 bases and is translated from base 1. V loses 3 bases at its end and J loses 8 bases; junction bases beyond the gene matches: 5. The germline V gene supplies CDR1 SGDLS and CDR2 YYNGEE. Peripheral blood CD8+ and CD4+ T cells from healthy donors, Susac syndrome patients and multiple sclerosis patients were profiled by high-throughput TCR beta sequencing. Treatment-naive patients with stable or active relapsing-remitting disease fulfilling revised McDonald criteria were used as multiple sclerosis controls. Bulk CD8+ and CD4+ T cells were purified by magnetic negative isolation, while CD8+ TEMRA cells were enriched using FACS. Blood was collected in EDTA tubes and processed within 24 hours, with PBMCs isolated through density gradient centrifugation. PBMCs intended for TCR sequencing were frozen in liquid nitrogen and were later thawed in a 37 degrees C water bath. A purity of at least 90% was achieved for sorted or isolated CD4+, CD8+ and CD8+ TEMRA cells.

The receptor chain draws on TRBV9 and TRBJ1-2, and 9 junction bases match TRBD1. This clonotype was obtained from a human donor with multiple sclerosis. The specimen sequenced was CD8+ T cells from PBMCs. The CDR3 in this case is CASSGDRVGGYTF. The bases are TGTGCCAGCAGCGGGGACAGGGTCGGAGGCTACACCTTC. Extended through the reference TRBV9 and TRBJ1-2 proteins, this CDR3 yields the full variable domain: DSGVTQTPKHLITATGQRVTLRCSPRSGDLSVYWYQQSLDQGLQFLIQYYNGEERAKGNILERFSAQQFPDLHSELNLSSLELGDSALYFCASSGDRVGGYTFGSGTRLTVV.